Sequencing of this TCR beta chain was carried out in a study of control samples from healthy donors and cancer patients. The junction had 5 bases not matched to a gene; V was cut back by 10 bases and J by 3 bases. In germline, CDR1 is SEHNR, CDR2 FQNEAQ (reference sequence). This CDR3 has 14 amino acids. Libraries were prepared by immunoSEQ multiplex PCR; TCRdb keeps only in-frame clonotypes and omits some of them. The table shows roughly 30,000 clones, with roughly 87% occurring only once. The sequencing sample was made of formalin-fixed, paraffin-embedded tissue. V and J are TRBV7-9 and TRBJ2-1, with 11 bases identical to TRBD2. The receptor was isolated from a female donor with melanoma. CDR3 in DNA: TGTGCCACCACCGGGACTAGCGGCTACAATGAGCAGTTCTTC. This sequence encodes CATTGTSGYNEQFF.